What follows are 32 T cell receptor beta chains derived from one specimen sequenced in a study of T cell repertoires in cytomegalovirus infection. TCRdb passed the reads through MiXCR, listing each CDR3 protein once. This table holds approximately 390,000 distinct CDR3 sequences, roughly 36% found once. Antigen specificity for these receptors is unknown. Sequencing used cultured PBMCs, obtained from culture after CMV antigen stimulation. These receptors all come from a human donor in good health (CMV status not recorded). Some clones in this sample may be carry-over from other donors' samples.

The CDR3 here is CASSIWMPLARYNEQFF. The DNA of the CDR3 is TGTGCCAGTAGTATTTGGATGCCTCTAGCGAGGTACAATGAGCAGTTCTTC. The chain employs TRBV19 and TRBJ2-1, with D perhaps matching TRBD2 (6 bases). Deletions cut 3 bases from V and 4 bases from J, with 19 bases between. Germline assignment: CDR1 LNHDA and CDR2 SQIVND (reference sequence). This CDR3 has 17 amino acids. The full variable domain, rest sourced from reference TRBV19 and TRBJ2-1, is DGGITQSPKYLFRKEGQNVTLSCEQNLNHDAMYWYRQDPGQGLRLIYYSQIVNDFQKGDIAEGYSVSREKKESFPLTVTSAQKNPTAFYLCASSIWMPLARYNEQFFGPGTRLTVL.

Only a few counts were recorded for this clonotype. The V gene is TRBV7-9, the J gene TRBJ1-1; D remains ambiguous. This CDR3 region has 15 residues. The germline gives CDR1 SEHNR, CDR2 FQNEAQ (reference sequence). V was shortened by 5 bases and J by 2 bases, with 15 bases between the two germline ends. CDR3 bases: TGTGCCAGCAGCCCAGTAGTCGGTGGCAACACTGAAGCTTTCTTT. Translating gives CASSPVVGGNTEAFF.

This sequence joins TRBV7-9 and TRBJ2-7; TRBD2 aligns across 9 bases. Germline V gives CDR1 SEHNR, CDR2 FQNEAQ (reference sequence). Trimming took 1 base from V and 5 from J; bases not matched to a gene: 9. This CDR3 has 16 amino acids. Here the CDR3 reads CASSLGGTSYSDEQYF. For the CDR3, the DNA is TGTGCCAGCAGCTTAGGTGGGACTAGCTATTCGGACGAGCAGTACTTC.

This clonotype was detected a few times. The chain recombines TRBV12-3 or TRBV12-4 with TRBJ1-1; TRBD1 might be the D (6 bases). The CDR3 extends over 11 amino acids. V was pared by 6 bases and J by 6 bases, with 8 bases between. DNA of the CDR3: TGTGCCAGCAGAAGGGGGGCTGAAGCTTTCTTT. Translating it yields CASRRGAEAFF.

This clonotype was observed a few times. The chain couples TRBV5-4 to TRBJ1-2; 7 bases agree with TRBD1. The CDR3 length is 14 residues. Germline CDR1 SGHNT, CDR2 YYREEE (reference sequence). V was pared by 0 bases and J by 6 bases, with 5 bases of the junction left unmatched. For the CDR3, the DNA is TGTGCCAGCAGCTTGGCCGGGACAGTCCATGGCTACACCTTC. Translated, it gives CASSLAGTVHGYTF.

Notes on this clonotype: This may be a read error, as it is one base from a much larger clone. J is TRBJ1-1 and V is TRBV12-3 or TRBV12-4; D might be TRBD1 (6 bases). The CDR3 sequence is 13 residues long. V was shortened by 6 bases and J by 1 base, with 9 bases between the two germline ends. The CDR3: CASRVQGNTEAFF. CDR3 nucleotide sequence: TGTGCCAGCAGAGTACAGGGGAACACTGAAGCTTTCTTT.

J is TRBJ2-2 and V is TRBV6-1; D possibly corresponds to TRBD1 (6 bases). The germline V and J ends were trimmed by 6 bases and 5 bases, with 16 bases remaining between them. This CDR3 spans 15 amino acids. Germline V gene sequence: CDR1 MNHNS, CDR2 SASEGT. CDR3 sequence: CASRPQGWETGELFF. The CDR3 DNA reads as TGTGCCAGCAGACCACAGGGATGGGAGACCGGGGAGCTGTTTTTT.

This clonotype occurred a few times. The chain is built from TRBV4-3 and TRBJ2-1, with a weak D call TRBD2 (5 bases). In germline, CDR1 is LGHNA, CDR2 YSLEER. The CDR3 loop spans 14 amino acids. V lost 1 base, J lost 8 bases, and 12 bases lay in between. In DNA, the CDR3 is TGCGCCAGCAGCCAAGCTTATCCGGGATATGAGCAGTTCTTC. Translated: CASSQAYPGYEQFF.

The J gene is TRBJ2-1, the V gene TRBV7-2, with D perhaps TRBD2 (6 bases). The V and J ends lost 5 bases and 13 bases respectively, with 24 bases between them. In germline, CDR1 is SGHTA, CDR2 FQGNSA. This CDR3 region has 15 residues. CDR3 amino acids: CASSEDTLLRGSQFF. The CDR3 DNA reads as TGTGCCAGCAGCGAAGATACCCTCCTCCGGGGGTCCCAGTTCTTC.

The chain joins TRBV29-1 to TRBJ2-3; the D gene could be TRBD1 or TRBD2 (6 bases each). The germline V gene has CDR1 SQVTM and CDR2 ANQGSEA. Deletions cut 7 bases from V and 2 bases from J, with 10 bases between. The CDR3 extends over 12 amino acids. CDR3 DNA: TGCAGCGAGGGGGGTTCCACAGATACGCAGTATTTT. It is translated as CSEGGSTDTQYF.

The CDR3 loop is CASSLQGGERETQYF. Here the CDR3 DNA reads TGTGCCAGCAGCCTCCAGGGGGGGGAAAGAGAGACCCAGTACTTC. The chain uses TRBV7-6 and TRBJ2-5; TRBD1 or TRBD2 may be the D gene (7 bases each). CDR1 and CDR2 from the germline V gene are SGHVS and FNYEAQ. The ends were cut back, 5 bases at V and 4 bases at J, with 17 bases in the middle. CDR3 length: 15 residues.

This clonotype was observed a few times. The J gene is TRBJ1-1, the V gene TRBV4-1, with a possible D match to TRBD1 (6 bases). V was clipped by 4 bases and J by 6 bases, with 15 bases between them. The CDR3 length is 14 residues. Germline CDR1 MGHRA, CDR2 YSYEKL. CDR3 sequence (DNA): TGCGCCAGCAGCCCCCGACAGGTTGAACCTGAAGCTTTCTTT. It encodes CASSPRQVEPEAFF.

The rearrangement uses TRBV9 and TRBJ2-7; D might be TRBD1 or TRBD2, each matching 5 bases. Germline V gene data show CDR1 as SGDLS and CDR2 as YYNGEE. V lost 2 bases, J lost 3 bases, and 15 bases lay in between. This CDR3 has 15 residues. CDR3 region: CASSVPRGGLYEQYV. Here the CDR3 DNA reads TGTGCCAGCAGCGTTCCTCGGGGCGGACTCTACGAGCAGTACGTC.

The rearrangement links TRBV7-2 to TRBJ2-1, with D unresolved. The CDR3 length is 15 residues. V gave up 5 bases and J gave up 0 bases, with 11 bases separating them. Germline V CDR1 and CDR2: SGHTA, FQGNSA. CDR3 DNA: TGTGCCAGCAGCCCCCAACAGAGCTCCTACAATGAGCAGTTCTTC. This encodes CASSPQQSSYNEQFF.

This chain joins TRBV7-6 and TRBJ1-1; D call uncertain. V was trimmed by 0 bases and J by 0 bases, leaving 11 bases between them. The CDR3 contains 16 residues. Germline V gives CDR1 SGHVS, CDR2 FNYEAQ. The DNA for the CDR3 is TGTGCCAGCAGCTTAGCAGCGAATTACATGAACACTGAAGCTTTCTTT. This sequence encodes CASSLAANYMNTEAFF.

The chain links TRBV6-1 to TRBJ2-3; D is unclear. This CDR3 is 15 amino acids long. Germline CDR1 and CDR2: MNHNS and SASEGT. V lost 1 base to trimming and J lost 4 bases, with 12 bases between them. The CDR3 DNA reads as TGTGCCAGCAGTGAAGAGGCGGCGTACGCAGATACGCAGTATTTT. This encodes CASSEEAAYADTQYF.

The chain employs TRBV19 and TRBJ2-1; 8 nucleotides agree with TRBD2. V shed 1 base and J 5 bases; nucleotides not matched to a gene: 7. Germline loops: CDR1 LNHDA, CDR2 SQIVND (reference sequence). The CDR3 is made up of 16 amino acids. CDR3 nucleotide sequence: TGTGCCAGTAGTATAGGAAGCGGGAGTGGCGACAATGAGCAGTTCTTC. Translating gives CASSIGSGSGDNEQFF.

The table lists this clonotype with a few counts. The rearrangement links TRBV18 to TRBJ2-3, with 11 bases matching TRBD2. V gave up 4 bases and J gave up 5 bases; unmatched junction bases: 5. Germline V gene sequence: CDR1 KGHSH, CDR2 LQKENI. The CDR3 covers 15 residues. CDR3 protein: CASSLATSGRDTQYF. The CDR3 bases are TGTGCCAGCTCACTTGCTACTAGCGGGAGAGATACGCAGTATTTT. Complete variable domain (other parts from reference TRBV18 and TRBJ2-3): NAGVMQNPRHLVRRRGQEARLRCSPMKGHSHVYWYRQLPEEGLKFMVYLQKENIIDESGMPKERFSAEFPKEGPSILRIQQVVRGDSAAYFCASSLATSGRDTQYFGPGTRLTVL.

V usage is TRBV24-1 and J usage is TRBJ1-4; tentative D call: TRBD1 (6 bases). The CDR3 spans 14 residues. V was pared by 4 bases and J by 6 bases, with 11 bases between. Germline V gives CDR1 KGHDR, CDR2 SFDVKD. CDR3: CATSDGGGDEKLFF. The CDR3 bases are TGTGCCACCAGTGACGGAGGGGGAGATGAAAAACTGTTTTTT.

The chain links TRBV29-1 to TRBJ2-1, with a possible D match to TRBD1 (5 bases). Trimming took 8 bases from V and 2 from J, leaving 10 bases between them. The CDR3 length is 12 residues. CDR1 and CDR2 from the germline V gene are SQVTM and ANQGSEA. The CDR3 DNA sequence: TGCAGCACCGGACAAACCTACAATGAGCAGTTCTTC. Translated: CSTGQTYNEQFF.

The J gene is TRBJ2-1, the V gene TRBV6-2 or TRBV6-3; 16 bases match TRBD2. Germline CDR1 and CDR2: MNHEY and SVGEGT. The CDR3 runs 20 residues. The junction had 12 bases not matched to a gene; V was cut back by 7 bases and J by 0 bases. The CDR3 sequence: CASTSPGLAGGRSSYNEQFF. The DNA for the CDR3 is TGTGCCAGCACTAGCCCGGGACTAGCGGGAGGGCGGAGCTCCTACAATGAGCAGTTCTTC.

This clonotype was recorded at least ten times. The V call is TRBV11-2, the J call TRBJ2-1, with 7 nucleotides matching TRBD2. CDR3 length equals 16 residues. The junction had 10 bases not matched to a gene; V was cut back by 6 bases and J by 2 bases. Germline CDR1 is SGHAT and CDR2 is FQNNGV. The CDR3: CASSQGQRGPYNEQFF. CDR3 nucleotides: TGTGCCAGCAGTCAAGGCCAGCGGGGCCCCTACAATGAGCAGTTCTTC.

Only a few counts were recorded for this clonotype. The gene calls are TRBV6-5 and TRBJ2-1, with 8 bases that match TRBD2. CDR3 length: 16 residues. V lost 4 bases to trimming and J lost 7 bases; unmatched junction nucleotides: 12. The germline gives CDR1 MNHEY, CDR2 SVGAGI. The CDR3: CASSSPGLGGENEQFF. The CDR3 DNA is TGTGCCAGCAGTTCTCCGGGACTAGGAGGGGAAAATGAGCAGTTCTTC.

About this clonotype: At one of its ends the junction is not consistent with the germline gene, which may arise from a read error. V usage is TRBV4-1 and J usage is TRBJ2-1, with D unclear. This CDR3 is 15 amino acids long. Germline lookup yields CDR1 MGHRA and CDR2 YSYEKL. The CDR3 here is CASSQGRDSGNEQFF. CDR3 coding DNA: TGTGCCAGCAGCCAAGGACGCGACTCCGGCAATGAGCAGTTCTTC.

The CDR3 DNA is TGTGCCAGCAGCTTACATTCTTCCAAAAACATTCAGTACTTC. Translation gives CASSLHSSKNIQYF. This chain links TRBV7-2 with TRBJ2-4; D is undetermined. In germline, CDR1 is SGHTA, CDR2 FQGNSA. The CDR3 has 14 residues. Trimming stripped 2 bases from V and 2 bases from J, with 7 bases between.

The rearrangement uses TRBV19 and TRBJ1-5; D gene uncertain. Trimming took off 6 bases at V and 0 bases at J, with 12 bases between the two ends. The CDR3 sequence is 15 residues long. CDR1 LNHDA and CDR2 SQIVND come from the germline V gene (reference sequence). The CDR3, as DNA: TGTGCCAGTAGCACGATAGGTAATAGCAATCAGCCCCAGCATTTT. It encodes CASSTIGNSNQPQHF. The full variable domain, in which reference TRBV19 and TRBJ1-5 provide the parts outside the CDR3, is DGGITQSPKYLFRKEGQNVTLSCEQNLNHDAMYWYRQDPGQGLRLIYYSQIVNDFQKGDIAEGYSVSREKKESFPLTVTSAQKNPTAFYLCASSTIGNSNQPQHFGDGTRLSIL.

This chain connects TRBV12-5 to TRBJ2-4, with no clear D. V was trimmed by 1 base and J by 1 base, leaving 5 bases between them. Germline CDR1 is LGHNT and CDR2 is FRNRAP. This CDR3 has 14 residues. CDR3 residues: CASGLGSAKNIQYF. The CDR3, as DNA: TGTGCTAGTGGTTTGGGAAGCGCCAAAAACATTCAGTACTTC.

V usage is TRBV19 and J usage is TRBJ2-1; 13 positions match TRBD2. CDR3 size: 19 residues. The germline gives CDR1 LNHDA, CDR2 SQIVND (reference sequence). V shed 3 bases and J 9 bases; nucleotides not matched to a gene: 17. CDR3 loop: CASSIARTSGSSAQIEQFF. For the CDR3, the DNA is TGTGCCAGTAGTATCGCGCGGACTAGCGGGAGTTCCGCACAAATTGAGCAGTTCTTC.

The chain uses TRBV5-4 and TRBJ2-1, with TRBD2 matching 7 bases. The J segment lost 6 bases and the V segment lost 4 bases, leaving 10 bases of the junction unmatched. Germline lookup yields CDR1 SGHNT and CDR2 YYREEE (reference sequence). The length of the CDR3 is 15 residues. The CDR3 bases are TGTGCCAGCAGCCTCCTGTTGGCTAGCGGCAATGAGCAGTTCTTC. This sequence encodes CASSLLLASGNEQFF.

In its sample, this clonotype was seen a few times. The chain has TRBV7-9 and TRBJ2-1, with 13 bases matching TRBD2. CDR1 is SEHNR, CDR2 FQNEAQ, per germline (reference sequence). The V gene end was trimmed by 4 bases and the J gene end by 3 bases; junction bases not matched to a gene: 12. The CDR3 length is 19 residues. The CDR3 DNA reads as TGTGCCAGCAGCTCGTTACTAGCGGGAGGGTTTTCCATCTACAATGAGCAGTTCTTC. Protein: CASSSLLAGGFSIYNEQFF.

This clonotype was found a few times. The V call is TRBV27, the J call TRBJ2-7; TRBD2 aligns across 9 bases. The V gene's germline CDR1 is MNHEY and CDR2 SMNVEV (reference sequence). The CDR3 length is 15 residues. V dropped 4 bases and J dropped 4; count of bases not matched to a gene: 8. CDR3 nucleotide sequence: TGTGCCAGCAGTTACAAGGGACTAGCTGGATACGAGCAGTACTTC. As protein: CASSYKGLAGYEQYF.

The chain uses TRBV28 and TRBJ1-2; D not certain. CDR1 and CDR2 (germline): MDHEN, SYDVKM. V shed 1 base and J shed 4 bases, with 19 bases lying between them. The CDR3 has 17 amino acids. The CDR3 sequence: CASSLSGSSFSLYGYTF. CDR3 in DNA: TGTGCCAGCAGTTTATCGGGCAGCTCCTTTTCGCTCTATGGCTACACCTTC.